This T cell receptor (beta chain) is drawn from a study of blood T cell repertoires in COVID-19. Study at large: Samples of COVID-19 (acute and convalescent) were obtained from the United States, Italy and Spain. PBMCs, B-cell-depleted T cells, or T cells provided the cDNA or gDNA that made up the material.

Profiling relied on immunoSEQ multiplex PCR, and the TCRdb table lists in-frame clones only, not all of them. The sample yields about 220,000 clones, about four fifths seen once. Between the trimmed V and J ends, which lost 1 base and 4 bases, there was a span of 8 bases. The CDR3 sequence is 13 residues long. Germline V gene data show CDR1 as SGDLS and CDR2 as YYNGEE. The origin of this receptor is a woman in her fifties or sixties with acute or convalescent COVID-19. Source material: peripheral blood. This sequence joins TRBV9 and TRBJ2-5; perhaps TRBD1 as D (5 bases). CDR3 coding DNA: TGTGCCAGCAGCGTACAGGGTGGAGAGACCCAGTACTTC. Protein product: CASSVQGGETQYF.